The 12 T cell receptor beta chains below come from one sample, sequenced in a study of cytomegalovirus exposure and HLA in healthy donors. Assay used: immunoSEQ multiplex PCR; TCRdb lists only in-frame clones, some missing. The sample has about 130,000 clones, about nine tenths seen once. Material: PBMCs. These receptor sequences come from a man younger than 45 in good health and CMV-seronegative.

V is TRBV5-4 and J is TRBJ2-5; D may be TRBD1 (5 bases). V lost 4 bases and J lost 2, with 21 bases in between. The CDR3 is made up of 17 amino acids. Germline CDR1 SGHNT, CDR2 YYREEE (reference sequence). The CDR3 bases are TGTGCCAGCAGCCCTGACAGTGAACGAATGGAGCAAGAGACCCAGTACTTC. Translating gives CASSPDSERMEQETQYF.

V usage is TRBV9 and J usage is TRBJ2-1; 7 bases match TRBD1. This CDR3 region has 15 residues. The J segment lost 2 bases and the V segment lost 3 bases, leaving 5 bases of the junction unmatched. The V gene's germline CDR1 is SGDLS and CDR2 YYNGEE. CDR3 nucleotide sequence: TGTGCCAGCAGCGACGAGGGGGCCGCCTACAATGAGCAGTTCTTC. Residues: CASSDEGAAYNEQFF.

The CDR3 region is CASSLDTLGDSGLKLFF. In nucleotides, the CDR3 is TGTGCCAGCAGCTTAGATACATTAGGGGACAGCGGGCTAAAACTGTTTTTT. The chain employs TRBV7-9 and TRBJ1-4; 7 bases are a match to TRBD1. The length of the CDR3 is 17 residues. J gave up 10 bases and V 1 base, and 15 bases lay outside the gene matches. Germline assignment: CDR1 SEHNR and CDR2 FQNEAQ (reference sequence).

This clone occurred a few times. This chain uses TRBV11-2 with TRBJ1-1; the match to TRBD1 covers 9 bases. From germline, CDR1 is SGHAT and CDR2 FQNNGV. Losses at the gene ends were 3 bases for V and 7 bases for J; bases not matched to a gene: 3. The CDR3 covers 13 residues. The CDR3 spells CASSLTGGGEAFF. The CDR3, as DNA: TGTGCCAGCAGCTTGACAGGGGGAGGTGAAGCTTTCTTT.

The chain combines TRBV19 with TRBJ2-1, with D tentatively TRBD1 (6 bases). From germline, CDR1 is LNHDA and CDR2 SQIVND (reference sequence). This CDR3 is 15 amino acids long. The ends were cut back, 4 bases at V and 0 bases at J, with 10 bases in the middle. CDR3 nucleotides: TGTGCCAGTAGTACTGGACAGAGCTCCTACAATGAGCAGTTCTTC. Protein product: CASSTGQSSYNEQFF.

This chain joins TRBV19 and TRBJ2-5; D call uncertain. This CDR3 is 13 amino acids long. With 10 bases removed from V and 5 bases from J, the gap between germline ends came to 17 bases. Germline loops: CDR1 LNHDA, CDR2 SQIVND (reference sequence). The CDR3 here is CATSNVRMETQYF. CDR3 coding DNA: TGTGCCACCTCAAACGTCAGGATGGAGACCCAGTACTTC.

This chain connects TRBV25-1 to TRBJ2-7; 9 bases are shared with TRBD1. The germline V gene has CDR1 MGHDK and CDR2 SYGVNS. V gave up 3 bases and J gave up 0 bases; unmatched junction bases: 6. This CDR3 is built from 16 residues. Written as DNA, the CDR3 is TGTGCCAGCAGTGACTCCGGGACAGGGACCTCCTACGAGCAGTACTTC. Its protein is CASSDSGTGTSYEQYF.

The chain carries TRBV10-1 and TRBJ2-7; 10 bases map to TRBD1. CDR1 WNHNN and CDR2 SYGVQD come from the germline V gene (reference sequence). This CDR3 is 14 amino acids long. V was pared by 8 bases and J by 5 bases, with 9 bases of the junction left unmatched. CDR3 sequence reads: CASGGQGVSDEQYF. The CDR3 nucleotides are TGCGCCAGCGGAGGACAGGGGGTTTCGGACGAGCAGTACTTC.

V and J are TRBV4-3 and TRBJ1-5; D perhaps matches TRBD1 (5 bases). The CDR3 loop spans 15 amino acids. Germline V gene lookup returns CDR1 LGHNA and CDR2 YSLEER. V was clipped by 5 bases and J by 3 bases, with 14 bases between them. Here the CDR3 DNA reads TGCGCCAGCAGCTTATCTGGGGGGTACAATCAGCCCCAGCATTTT. Translated: CASSLSGGYNQPQHF.

The chain links TRBV18 to TRBJ1-4; D may be TRBD1 (5 bases). With 1 base removed from V and 8 bases from J, the gap between germline ends came to 14 bases. The CDR3 loop spans 15 amino acids. Germline V gene data show CDR1 as KGHSH and CDR2 as LQKENI. Written as DNA, the CDR3 is TGTGCCAGCTCACCACGAGAAGGGGCCGGGGAAAAACTGTTTTTT. It is translated as CASSPREGAGEKLFF.

Worth noting for this clone: The sample carries other DNA sequences with the same CDR3. The CDR3 reads CASSGREGVQPQHF. The CDR3 DNA follows: TGTGCCAGCAGTGGACGAGAGGGGGTTCAGCCCCAGCATTTT. The chain has TRBV6-1 and TRBJ1-5, with D perhaps matching TRBD1 (6 bases). Trimming cost V 4 bases and J 6 bases, with 13 bases left between them. CDR3 length: 14 residues. Germline V gives CDR1 MNHNS, CDR2 SASEGT.

Only one count was recorded for this clone. The genes are TRBV7-9 and TRBJ1-4, with 7 bases identical to TRBD1. Germline V CDR1 and CDR2: SEHNR, FQNEAQ (reference sequence). This CDR3 region has 16 residues. J was trimmed by 7 bases and V by 1 base; bases with no gene match: 9. CDR3 protein: CASSLGGTEIIEKLFF. In nucleotides, the CDR3 is TGTGCCAGCAGCTTAGGGGGGACAGAGATTATTGAAAAACTGTTTTTT.